One and the same sample provided the 27 T cell receptor beta chains below, sequenced in a study of regulatory T cells in long-lasting Graves disease. Noted time point: newly diagnosed GD, antithyroid drugs for less than 3 months. PBMC RNA was the source of the TCR library. The TCR beta library used iRepertoire HTBI primers with Arm-PCR amplification of CDR3. In TCRdb, the multiplex PCR reads were re-called with MiXCR into one record per CDR3 protein. The table has hundreds of thousands of distinct CDR3 sequences, about 16% seen once. These data were also reused for a study on T cells in Graves' hyperthyroidism and ophthalmopathy.

The input for sequencing was peripheral blood mononuclear cells (PBMCs), taken at new diagnosis, from a patient treated with antithyroid drugs. All receptors come from a woman aged 40-60 years with Graves disease.

This clonotype was counted many times. The genes are TRBV12-3 or TRBV12-4 and TRBJ1-2; D is possibly TRBD1 (5 bases). The V and J ends lost 7 bases and 4 bases respectively, with 13 bases between them. CDR3 length: 13 amino acids. The CDR3 region is CASKEGPSYGYTF. For the CDR3, the DNA is TGTGCCAGCAAGGAGGGGCCGAGCTATGGCTACACCTTC.

This clonotype was observed a handful of times. This chain uses TRBV20-1 with TRBJ2-1; 9 bases line up with TRBD2. V dropped 3 bases and J dropped 10; count of bases not matched to a gene: 7. The CDR3 is made up of 13 amino acids. Germline V CDR1 and CDR2: DFQATT, SNEGSKA (reference sequence). The CDR3 reads CSASPRGGGEQFF. The CDR3 nucleotides read TGCAGTGCTAGCCCGCGGGGGGGCGGGGAGCAGTTCTTC.

For this clonotype: With a much larger clone just one base away, this may be a read error. This chain joins TRBV18 and TRBJ1-1; unclear D gene. Germline V gene lookup returns CDR1 KGHSH and CDR2 LQKENI. CDR3 length: 14 amino acids. CDR3 sequence: CVSSPVELNTEAFF. The CDR3 DNA reads as TGTGTCAGCTCACCAGTGGAGCTGAACACTGAAGCTTTCTTT.

The chain has TRBV18 and TRBJ2-7; no definite D call. Trimming stripped 0 bases from V and 0 bases from J, with 12 bases between. The CDR3 is made up of 16 amino acids. From germline, CDR1 is KGHSH and CDR2 LQKENI. The CDR3 coding sequence is TGTGCCAGCTCACCACCGACGGGTCCTAACTCCTACGAGCAGTACTTC. Translation: CASSPPTGPNSYEQYF.

This clonotype has more than one count but fewer than ten. The rearrangement links TRBV6-1 to TRBJ2-4, with D possibly TRBD1 on 5 matching bases. Germline CDR1 is MNHNS and CDR2 is SASEGT. CDR3 length: 13 residues. V was clipped by 5 bases and J by 1 base, with 6 bases between them. CDR3 protein: CASSKGAKNIQYF. CDR3 DNA sequence: TGTGCCAGCAGTAAGGGGGCCAAAAACATTCAGTACTTC.

The V and J genes are TRBV24-1 and TRBJ2-1, with 9 bases that match TRBD1. Unmatched junction bases numbered 11, after V lost 7 bases and J lost 8 bases. The germline V gene encodes CDR1 KGHDR and CDR2 SFDVKD. CDR3 length equals 15 residues. The CDR3 spells CATSHKGTGSDEQFF. The CDR3 DNA is TGTGCCACCAGCCATAAGGGGACAGGGAGCGATGAGCAGTTCTTC.

This clonotype was seen a handful of times. The chain combines TRBV28 with TRBJ1-2; D not resolved. The CDR3 extends over 13 amino acids. Germline CDR1 is MDHEN and CDR2 is SYDVKM. V lost 5 bases, J lost 8 bases, and 15 bases lay in between. The CDR3 bases are TGTGCCAGCAGTGCCAGTTATAAAGAAGGCTACACCTTC. Translated, it gives CASSASYKEGYTF.

This clonotype was picked up one time. This likely came from a read error, as a far larger clone is one base away. The chain couples TRBV2 to TRBJ2-1; possible D gene TRBD1, 5 bases. Germline assignment: CDR1 SNHLY and CDR2 FYNNEI. The CDR3 covers 14 residues. Between the trimmed V and J ends, which lost 3 bases and 10 bases, there was a span of 16 bases. The CDR3 sequence is CASSEGKGFDEQFF. The DNA of the CDR3 is TGTGCCAGCAGTGAGGGGAAGGGGTTCGACGAGCAGTTCTTC.

This clonotype has at least ten counts. The chain links TRBV6-1 to TRBJ1-5; D possibly corresponds to TRBD1 (6 bases). Germline loops: CDR1 MNHNS, CDR2 SASEGT. The CDR3 is 15 residues long. V dropped 5 bases and J dropped 0 bases, with 11 bases sitting between them. The CDR3 region is CASSKDRNSNQPQHF. The CDR3 nucleotides are TGTGCCAGCAGTAAGGACAGAAATAGCAATCAGCCCCAGCATTTT.

This chain uses TRBV5-6 with TRBJ1-1, with TRBD1 identical over 11 bases. The V gene's germline CDR1 is SGHDT and CDR2 YYEEEE. J gave up 1 base and V 3 bases, and 2 bases lay outside the gene matches. CDR3 length equals 15 residues. This chain's CDR3 is CASSWGQGENTEAFF. The CDR3 region has the DNA TGTGCCAGCAGCTGGGGACAGGGGGAGAACACTGAAGCTTTCTTT.

About this clonotype: It is likely a read error: a sequence one base away is far more abundant. The rearrangement links TRBV12-3 or TRBV12-4 to TRBJ2-1, with D maybe TRBD2 (7 bases). This CDR3 region has 12 residues. The V end was cut by 5 bases, the J end by 10 bases, with 12 bases between. CDR3 in DNA: TGTGCCAGCAGTCGCGGGGGCTACGAGCAGTTCTTC. Amino acids: CASSRGGYEQFF.

The table lists this clonotype with many counts. This chain joins TRBV6-1 and TRBJ1-1; the D gene is possibly TRBD1 (5 bases). This CDR3 contains 15 residues. Germline V CDR1 and CDR2: MNHNS, SASEGT. Trimming took off 5 bases at V and 3 bases at J, with 16 bases between the two ends. The CDR3 is CASSTSGTGDTEAFF. The CDR3 DNA is TGTGCCAGCAGTACCTCCGGGACGGGGGACACTGAAGCTTTCTTT.

This clonotype was seen at least ten times. The chain has TRBV2 and TRBJ2-6; a possible D gene is TRBD2 (5 bases). Trimming stripped 6 bases from V and 0 bases from J, with 12 bases between. Germline CDR1 and CDR2: SNHLY and FYNNEI. CDR3 size: 16 residues. CDR3 DNA sequence: TGTGCCAGCAGCCGAGGGCTTAGCTCTGGGGCCAACGTCCTGACTTTC. Translated: CASSRGLSSGANVLTF.

A note on this clonotype: A much larger clone differs by one base, so this may be a read error. CDR3 in amino acids: CASSLGLVGSYKQYF. The CDR3 DNA is TGTGCCAGCAGTTTGGGCCTAGTGGGATCCTACAAGCAGTACTTC. This rearrangement joins TRBV28 to TRBJ2-7; D gene uncertain. The CDR3 loop spans 15 amino acids. Looked up from germline, CDR1 is MDHEN and CDR2 is SYDVKM.

This chain connects TRBV27 to TRBJ1-4; 7 nucleotides align to TRBD1. Germline V gives CDR1 MNHEY, CDR2 SMNVEV (reference sequence). V shed 6 bases and J 5 bases; nucleotides not matched to a gene: 9. The CDR3 is 15 residues long. The CDR3 DNA sequence: TGTGCCAGCAGCTTCAGGGGACAGATAAATGAAAAACTGTTTTTT. It codes for CASSFRGQINEKLFF.

The rearrangement uses TRBV7-3 and TRBJ2-1, with TRBD2 matching over 10 bases. The CDR3 length is 15 residues. The ends lost 5 bases at V and 9 bases at J; junction bases unmatched: 10. Germline V gives CDR1 SGHTA, CDR2 FQGTGA. The CDR3, as DNA: TGTGCCAGCAGCCGGAGCGGGGGGGCCTTAGGTGAGCAGTTCTTC. Protein sequence: CASSRSGGALGEQFF.

This clonotype was counted at least ten times. The genes are TRBV11-2 and TRBJ1-5; possibly TRBD1 for D (5 bases). This CDR3 has 15 residues. Trimming left V 4 bases short and J 4 bases short, with 14 bases between. Germline loops: CDR1 SGHAT, CDR2 FQNNGV. CDR3 in amino acids: CASSWVARVNQPQHF. CDR3 nucleotide sequence: TGTGCCAGCAGCTGGGTGGCCAGGGTGAATCAGCCCCAGCATTTT.

Only a few counts were recorded for this clonotype. V usage is TRBV12-3 or TRBV12-4 and J usage is TRBJ1-1; 8 nucleotides align to TRBD1. CDR3 length equals 14 residues. The J segment lost 7 bases and the V segment lost 1 base, leaving 5 bases of the junction unmatched. The CDR3 bases are TGTGCCAGCAGTTTAGGGTCAGGGGGCTTTGAAGCTTTCTTT. This translates into CASSLGSGGFEAFF.

The table lists this clonotype with a few counts. The rearrangement links TRBV7-6 to TRBJ2-1, with 9 bases that match TRBD1. Germline CDR1 is SGHVS and CDR2 is FNYEAQ. This CDR3 has 16 residues. V trimming: 7 bases; J trimming: 0 bases; junction bases outside the gene matches: 7. For the CDR3, the DNA is TGTGCCAGCACCACACACAGGGGGCACTCCTACAATGAGCAGTTCTTC. Translated, it gives CASTTHRGHSYNEQFF.

This clonotype was seen many times. The chain recombines TRBV3-1 with TRBJ2-5, with D possibly TRBD1 on 6 matching bases. V shed 0 bases and J shed 3 bases, with 8 bases lying between them. The CDR3 covers 14 residues. From germline, CDR1 is LGHDT and CDR2 YNNKEL (reference sequence). CDR3 residues: CASSQDSGEETQYF. In DNA form, the CDR3 reads TGTGCCAGCAGCCAAGACTCAGGGGAAGAGACCCAGTACTTC.

This clonotype was counted a few times. The chain carries TRBV5-1 and TRBJ2-2; D is perhaps TRBD2 (5 bases). V lost 4 bases, J lost 7 bases, and 17 bases lay in between. Germline V gene sequence: CDR1 SGHRS, CDR2 YFSETQ. This CDR3 comprises 15 residues. CDR3 region: CASSSPGVGVGELFF. The CDR3 DNA is TGCGCCAGCAGCAGCCCGGGTGTCGGGGTCGGGGAGCTGTTTTTT.

This clonotype has more than one count but fewer than ten. V gene TRBV5-1 combines with J gene TRBJ2-7; no clear D. CDR3 size: 15 residues. Between the trimmed V and J ends, which lost 2 bases and 5 bases, there was a span of 17 bases. Germline lookup yields CDR1 SGHRS and CDR2 YFSETQ. In nucleotides, the CDR3 is TGCGCCAGCAGCTTAATGGATCTCTTGGGAAACGAGCAGTACTTC. It is translated as CASSLMDLLGNEQYF.

This clonotype turned up a few times. The V and J genes are TRBV9 and TRBJ1-2; TRBD1 is a possible D gene (6 bases). Germline V gives CDR1 SGDLS, CDR2 YYNGEE. The CDR3 spans 14 residues. Trimming removed 4 bases from V and 4 bases from J, with 14 bases in between. This chain's CDR3 is CASSLAGDIYGYTF. The CDR3 bases are TGTGCCAGCAGCCTTGCAGGGGACATCTATGGCTACACCTTC. Full variable domain (remainder filled in from reference TRBV9 and TRBJ1-2): DSGVTQTPKHLITATGQRVTLRCSPRSGDLSVYWYQQSLDQGLQFLIQYYNGEERAKGNILERFSAQQFPDLHSELNLSSLELGDSALYFCASSLAGDIYGYTFGSGTRLTVV.

This clonotype occurred a few times. CDR3 bases: TGTGCCATCAGTCCGGGGGCGGACGGGGAGCTGTTTTTT. Its translation: CAISPGADGELFF. The gene calls are TRBV10-3 and TRBJ2-2; D tentatively fits TRBD1 or TRBD2 (6 bases each). The CDR3 is 13 amino acids. CDR1 is ENHRY and CDR2 is SYGVKD in the germline V gene. V was shortened by 5 bases and J by 7 bases, with 11 bases between the two germline ends.

The J gene is TRBJ2-2, the V gene TRBV30, with D possibly TRBD2 on 5 matching bases. V shed 2 bases and J shed 3 bases, with 7 bases lying between them. The CDR3 runs to 13 residues. Germline V lookup: CDR1 GTSNPN, CDR2 SVGIG (reference sequence). The CDR3 nucleotides read TGTGCCTGGAGTAGCGGATACACCGGGGAGCTGTTTTTT. Amino acid sequence: CAWSSGYTGELFF.

This clonotype was observed a few times. The rearrangement joins TRBV10-2 to TRBJ2-7; no firm D call. Trimming removed 3 bases from V and 3 bases from J, with 6 bases in between. The CDR3 is 12 residues long. Germline assignment: CDR1 WSHSY and CDR2 SAAADI. DNA of the CDR3: TGCGCCAGCAGTGACCTCAGCTACGAGCAGTACTTC. Residues: CASSDLSYEQYF.

V gene TRBV19 combines with J gene TRBJ1-6; D is ambiguous. V lost 7 bases to trimming and J lost 8 bases, with 9 bases between them. The germline gives CDR1 LNHDA, CDR2 SQIVND (reference sequence). This CDR3 spans 12 amino acids. The CDR3 sequence is CASKSGDSPLHF. The DNA for the CDR3 is TGTGCCAGTAAATCCGGGGATTCACCCCTCCACTTT. Full variable domain (missing parts from reference TRBV19 and TRBJ1-6): DGGITQSPKYLFRKEGQNVTLSCEQNLNHDAMYWYRQDPGQGLRLIYYSQIVNDFQKGDIAEGYSVSREKKESFPLTVTSAQKNPTAFYLCASKSGDSPLHFGNGTRLTVT.